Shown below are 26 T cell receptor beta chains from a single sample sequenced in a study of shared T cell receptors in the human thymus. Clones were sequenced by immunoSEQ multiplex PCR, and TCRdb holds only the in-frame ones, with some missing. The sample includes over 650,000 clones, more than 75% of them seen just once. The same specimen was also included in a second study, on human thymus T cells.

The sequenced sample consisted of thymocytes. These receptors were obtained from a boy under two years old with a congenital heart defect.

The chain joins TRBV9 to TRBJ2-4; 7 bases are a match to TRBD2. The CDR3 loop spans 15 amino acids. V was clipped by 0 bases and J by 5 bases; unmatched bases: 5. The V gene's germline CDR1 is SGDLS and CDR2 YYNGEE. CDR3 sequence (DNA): TGTGCCAGCAGCGTAGGGGCTAGCGGAGAAAACATTCAGTACTTC. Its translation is CASSVGASGENIQYF.

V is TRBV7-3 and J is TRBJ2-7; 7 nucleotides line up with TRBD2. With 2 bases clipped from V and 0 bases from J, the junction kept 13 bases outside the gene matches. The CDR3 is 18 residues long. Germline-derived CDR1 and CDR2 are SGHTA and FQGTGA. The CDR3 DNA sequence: TGTGCCAGCAGCTTACTCCGGGAGGAGGCGGCGAGCTCCTACGAGCAGTACTTC. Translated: CASSLLREEAASSYEQYF.

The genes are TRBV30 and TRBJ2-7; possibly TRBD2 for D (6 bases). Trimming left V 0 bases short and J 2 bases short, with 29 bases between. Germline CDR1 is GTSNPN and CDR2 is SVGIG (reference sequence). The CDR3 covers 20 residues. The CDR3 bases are TGTGCCTGGAGTGTAGCCTCAAGGAGTAACTTGGGAGGTACTACCTACGAGCAGTACTTC. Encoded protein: CAWSVASRSNLGGTTYEQYF. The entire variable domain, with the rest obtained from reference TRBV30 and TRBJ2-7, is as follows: SQTIHQWPATLVQPVGSPLSLECTVEGTSNPNLYWYRQAAGRGLQLLFYSVGIGQISSEVPQNLSASRPQDRQFILSSKKLLLSDSGFYLCAWSVASRSNLGGTTYEQYFGPGTRLTVT.

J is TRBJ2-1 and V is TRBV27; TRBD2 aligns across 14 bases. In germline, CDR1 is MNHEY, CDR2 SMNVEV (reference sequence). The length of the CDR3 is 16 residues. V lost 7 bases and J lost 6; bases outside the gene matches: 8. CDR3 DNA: TGTGCCAGCAAAAACGAGGGACTAGCGGGAGCCAATGAGCAGTTCTTC. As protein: CASKNEGLAGANEQFF.

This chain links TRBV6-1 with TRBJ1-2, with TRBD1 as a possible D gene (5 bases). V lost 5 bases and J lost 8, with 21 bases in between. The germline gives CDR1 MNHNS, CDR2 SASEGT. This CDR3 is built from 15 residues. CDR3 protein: CASSRDQPGEGGYTF. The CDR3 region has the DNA TGTGCCAGCAGTAGAGACCAGCCGGGGGAGGGAGGCTACACCTTC.

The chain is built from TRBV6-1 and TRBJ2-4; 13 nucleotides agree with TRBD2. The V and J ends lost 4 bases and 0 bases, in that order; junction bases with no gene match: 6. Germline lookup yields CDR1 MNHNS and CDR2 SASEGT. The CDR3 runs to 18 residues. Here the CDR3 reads CASSADRTSGGAKNIQYF. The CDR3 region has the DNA TGTGCCAGCAGTGCCGACCGGACTAGCGGGGGAGCCAAAAACATTCAGTACTTC.

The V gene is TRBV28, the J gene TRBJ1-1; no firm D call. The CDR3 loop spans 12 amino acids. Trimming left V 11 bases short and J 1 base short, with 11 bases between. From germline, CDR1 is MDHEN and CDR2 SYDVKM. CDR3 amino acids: CASREGNTEAFF. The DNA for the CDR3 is TGTGCCTCGAGGGAGGGGAACACTGAAGCTTTCTTT.

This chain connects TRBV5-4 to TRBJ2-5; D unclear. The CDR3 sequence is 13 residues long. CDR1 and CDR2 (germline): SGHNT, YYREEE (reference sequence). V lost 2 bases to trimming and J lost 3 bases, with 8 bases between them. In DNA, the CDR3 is TGTGCCAGCAGCTTCGACGGAGAAGAGACCCAGTACTTC. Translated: CASSFDGEETQYF.

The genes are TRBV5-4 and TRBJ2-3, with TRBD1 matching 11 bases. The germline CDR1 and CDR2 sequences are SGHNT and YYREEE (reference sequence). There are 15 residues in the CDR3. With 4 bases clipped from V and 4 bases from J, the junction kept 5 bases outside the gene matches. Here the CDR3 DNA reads TGTGCCAGCAGCCCCGGGACAGGGGGGGCAGATACGCAGTATTTT. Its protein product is CASSPGTGGADTQYF.

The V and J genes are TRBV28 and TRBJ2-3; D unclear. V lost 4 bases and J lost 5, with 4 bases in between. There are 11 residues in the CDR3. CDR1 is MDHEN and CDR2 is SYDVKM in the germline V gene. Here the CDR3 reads CASSSVDTQYF. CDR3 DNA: TGTGCCAGCAGTTCGGTAGATACGCAGTATTTT.

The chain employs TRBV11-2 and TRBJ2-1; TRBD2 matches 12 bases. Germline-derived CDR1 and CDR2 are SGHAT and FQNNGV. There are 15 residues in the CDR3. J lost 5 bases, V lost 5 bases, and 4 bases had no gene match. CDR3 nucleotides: TGTGCCAGCAGCGCCCGGACTAGCGGGAACAATGAGCAGTTCTTC. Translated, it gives CASSARTSGNNEQFF.

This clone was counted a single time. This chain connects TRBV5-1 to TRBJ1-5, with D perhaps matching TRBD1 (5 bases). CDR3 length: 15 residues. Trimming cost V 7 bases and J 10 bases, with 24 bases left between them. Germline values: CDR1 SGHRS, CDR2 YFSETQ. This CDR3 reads CASRRGGNSNDPQHF. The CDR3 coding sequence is TGCGCCAGCCGACGTGGGGGGAACTCCAATGATCCCCAGCATTTT.

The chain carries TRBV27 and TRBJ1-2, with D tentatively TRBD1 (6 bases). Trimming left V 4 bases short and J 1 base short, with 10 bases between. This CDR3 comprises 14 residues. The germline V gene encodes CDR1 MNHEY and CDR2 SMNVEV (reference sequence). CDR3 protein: CASSYGRGNYGYTF. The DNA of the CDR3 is TGTGCCAGCAGTTACGGCAGGGGTAACTATGGCTACACCTTC.

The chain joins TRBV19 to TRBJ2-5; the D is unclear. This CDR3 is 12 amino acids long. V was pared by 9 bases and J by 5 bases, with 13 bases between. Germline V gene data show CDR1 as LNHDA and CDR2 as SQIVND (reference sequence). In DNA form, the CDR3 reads TGTGCCAGAAAAAACTGGTCGGAGACCCAGTACTTC. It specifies CARKNWSETQYF.

Here the CDR3 reads CSVEGQGAYGYTF. DNA of the CDR3: TGCAGCGTTGAAGGACAGGGCGCCTATGGCTACACCTTC. The genes are TRBV29-1 and TRBJ1-2; 7 nucleotides agree with TRBD1. The J segment lost 4 bases and the V segment lost 1 base, leaving 3 bases of the junction unmatched. This CDR3 contains 13 residues. CDR1 is SQVTM, CDR2 ANQGSEA, per germline.

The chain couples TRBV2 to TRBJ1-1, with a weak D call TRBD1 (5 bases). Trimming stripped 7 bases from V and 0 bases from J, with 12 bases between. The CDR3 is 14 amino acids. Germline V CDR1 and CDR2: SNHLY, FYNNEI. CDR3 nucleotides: TGTGCCAGCATGTTGGCAGGGATGAACACTGAAGCTTTCTTT. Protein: CASMLAGMNTEAFF. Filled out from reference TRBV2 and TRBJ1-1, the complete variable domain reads EPEVTQTPSHQVTQMGQEVILRCVPISNHLYFYWYRQILGQKVEFLVSFYNNEISEKSEIFDDQFSVERPDGSNFTLKIRSTKLEDSAMYFCASMLAGMNTEAFFGQGTRLTVV.

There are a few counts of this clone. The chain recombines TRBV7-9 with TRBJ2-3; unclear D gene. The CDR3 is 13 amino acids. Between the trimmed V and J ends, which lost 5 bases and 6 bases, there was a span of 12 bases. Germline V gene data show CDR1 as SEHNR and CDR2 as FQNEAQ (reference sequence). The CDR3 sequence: CASSTQLGDTQYF. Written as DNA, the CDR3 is TGTGCCAGCAGCACGCAACTCGGGGATACGCAGTATTTT.

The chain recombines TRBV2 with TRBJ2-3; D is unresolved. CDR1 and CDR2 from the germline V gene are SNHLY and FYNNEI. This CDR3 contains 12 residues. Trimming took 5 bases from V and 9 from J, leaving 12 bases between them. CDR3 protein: CASSWSPDTQYF. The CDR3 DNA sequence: TGTGCCAGCAGTTGGAGCCCTGACACGCAGTATTTT.

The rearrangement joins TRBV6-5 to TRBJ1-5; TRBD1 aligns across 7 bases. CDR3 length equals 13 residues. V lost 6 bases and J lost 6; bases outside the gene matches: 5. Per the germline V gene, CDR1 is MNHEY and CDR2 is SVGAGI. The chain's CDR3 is CASSQGGCQPQHF. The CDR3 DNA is TGTGCCAGCAGCCAAGGGGGCTGTCAGCCCCAGCATTTT.

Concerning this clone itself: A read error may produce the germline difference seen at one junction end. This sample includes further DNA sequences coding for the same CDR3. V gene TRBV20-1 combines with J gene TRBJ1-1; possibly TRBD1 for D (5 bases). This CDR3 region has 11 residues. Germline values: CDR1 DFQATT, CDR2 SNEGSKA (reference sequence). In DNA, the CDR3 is TGCAGCGCTACGGGGGGCACTGAAGCTTTCTTT. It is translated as CSATGGTEAFF.

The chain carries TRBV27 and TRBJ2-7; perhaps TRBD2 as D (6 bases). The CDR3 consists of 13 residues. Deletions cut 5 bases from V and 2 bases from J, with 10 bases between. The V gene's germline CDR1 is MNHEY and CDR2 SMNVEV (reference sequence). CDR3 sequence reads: CASSAPGAYEQYF. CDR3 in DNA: TGTGCCAGCAGTGCCCCGGGAGCCTACGAGCAGTACTTC.

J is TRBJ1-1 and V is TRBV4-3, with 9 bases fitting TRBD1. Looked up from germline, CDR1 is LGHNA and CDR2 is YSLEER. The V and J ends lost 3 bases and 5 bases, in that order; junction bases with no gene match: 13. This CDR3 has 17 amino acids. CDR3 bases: TGCGCCAGCAGCCAGAGGGACAGGGAGTTTGGAGTAACTGAAGCTTTCTTT. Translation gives CASSQRDREFGVTEAFF.

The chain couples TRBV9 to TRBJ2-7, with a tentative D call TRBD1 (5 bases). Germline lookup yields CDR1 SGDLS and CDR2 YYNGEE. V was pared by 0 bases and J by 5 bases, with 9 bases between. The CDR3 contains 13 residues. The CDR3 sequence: CASSVGPRDEQYF. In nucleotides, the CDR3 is TGTGCCAGCAGCGTAGGGCCCAGGGACGAGCAGTACTTC.

CDR3 residues: CASSLDKREGEQYF. In DNA form, the CDR3 reads TGTGCCAGCAGCTTAGACAAGCGGGAGGGCGAGCAGTACTTC. The rearrangement links TRBV7-6 to TRBJ2-7; the match to TRBD2 covers 10 bases. The CDR3 covers 14 residues. In germline, CDR1 is SGHVS, CDR2 FNYEAQ. The V gene end was trimmed by 1 base and the J gene end by 6 bases; junction bases not matched to a gene: 3.

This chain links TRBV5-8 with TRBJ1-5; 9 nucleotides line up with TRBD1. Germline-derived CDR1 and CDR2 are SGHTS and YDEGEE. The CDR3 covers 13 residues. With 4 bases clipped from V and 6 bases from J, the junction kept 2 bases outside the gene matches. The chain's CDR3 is CASSRDRAQPQHF. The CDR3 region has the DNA TGTGCCAGCAGCAGGGACAGGGCTCAGCCCCAGCATTTT.

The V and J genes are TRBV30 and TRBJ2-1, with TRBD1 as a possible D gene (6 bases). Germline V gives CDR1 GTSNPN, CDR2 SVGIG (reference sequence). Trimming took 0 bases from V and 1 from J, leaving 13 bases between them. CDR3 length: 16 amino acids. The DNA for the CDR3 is TGTGCCTGGAGTGTGGGGGCTGGGGGTTCCTACAATGAGCAGTTCTTC. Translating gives CAWSVGAGGSYNEQFF.